The rows below give T cell receptor beta chains drawn from one sample of a study of T cell changes during pregnancy in multiple sclerosis. The protocol was immunoSEQ multiplex PCR, while the TCRdb copy is restricted to in-frame clones and leaves out a portion. The data contain just under 60,000 clones, about 91% of them seen just once; the ten biggest clones take up about 0.85%. The source was peripheral blood, collected in the first trimester of pregnancy. The receptors were sampled from a female donor with multiple sclerosis, enrolled in a pregnancy study. CDR3s include the opening cysteine and the closing phenylalanine or tryptophan. D genes are given only for firm matches. The size field is filled for only some rows; it gives once, few, many or a size class.

CDR3 DNA: TGTGCCAGCAGCAAAGACCAGGCCCCCTGGATCTTT; CDR3 protein: CASSKDQAPWIF; clone size: few; J gene: TRBJ1-1; D gene: .; V gene: TRBV21-1
CDR3 DNA: TGTGCCAGCAGCTTCCCCGGGGACTACGAGCAGTACTTC; CDR3 protein: CASSFPGDYEQYF; clone size: once; J gene: TRBJ2-7; D gene: .; V gene: TRBV7-2
CDR3 DNA: TGTGCCATCCAGGAAGGGTCCACGGGACAGGGTAGGAGCTCCTACGAGCAGTACTTC; CDR3 protein: CAIQEGSTGQGRSSYEQYF; clone size: .; J gene: TRBJ2-7; D gene: TRBD1; V gene: TRBV2
CDR3 DNA: TGTGCCAGCAGCTTAGGAGTAGATCAGCCCCAGCATTTT; CDR3 protein: CASSLGVDQPQHF; clone size: .; J gene: TRBJ1-5; D gene: .; V gene: TRBV7-2
CDR3 DNA: TGTGCCAGCAGAGTAAGCGGGGGCTACGAGCAGTACTTC; CDR3 protein: CASRVSGGYEQYF; clone size: .; J gene: TRBJ2-7; D gene: TRBD2; V gene: TRBV7-2
CDR3 DNA: TGTGCCAGCAGTGACAGGGACACCGGGGAGCTGTTTTTT; CDR3 protein: CASSDRDTGELFF; clone size: .; J gene: TRBJ2-2; D gene: TRBD1; V gene: TRBV6-6
CDR3 DNA: TGTGCCAGCAGTGACTCAGGTGCAACTAATGAAAAACTGTTTTTT; CDR3 protein: CASSDSGATNEKLFF; clone size: .; J gene: TRBJ1-4; D gene: .; V gene: TRBV25-1
CDR3 DNA: TGTGCAGTAAAGGGCGGGGGACAAGCTAACTATGGCTACACCTTC; CDR3 protein: CAVKGGGQANYGYTF; clone size: .; J gene: TRBJ1-2; D gene: .; V gene: TRBV28
CDR3 DNA: TGCGCCAGCAGCTTGGAGGGAGGGGCCCAGAGATACTACGAGCAGTACTTC; CDR3 protein: CASSLEGGAQRYYEQYF; clone size: .; J gene: TRBJ2-7; D gene: TRBD2; V gene: TRBV5-1
CDR3 DNA: TGCGCCAGCAGCCAAAACCCTAGCGGGGGGGCCCTAAGCTCCTACAATGAGCAGTTCTTC; CDR3 protein: CASSQNPSGGALSSYNEQFF; clone size: .; J gene: TRBJ2-1; D gene: TRBD2; V gene: TRBV4-3
CDR3 DNA: TGTGCCAGCAGTCCCGCTCGGCTCTGGGGGGGGGCTAATGAGCAGTTCTTC; CDR3 protein: CASSPARLWGGANEQFF; clone size: .; J gene: TRBJ2-1; D gene: .; V gene: TRBV27
CDR3 DNA: TGTGCCAGTAGCCTCCGGACAGGGGATGGCTACACCTTC; CDR3 protein: CASSLRTGDGYTF; clone size: .; J gene: TRBJ1-2; D gene: TRBD1; V gene: TRBV19
CDR3 DNA: TGTGCCAGCAGTTACTCCCTAGCGGGGGGCTGGGAGACCCAGTACTTC; CDR3 protein: CASSYSLAGGWETQYF; clone size: .; J gene: TRBJ2-5; D gene: TRBD2; V gene: TRBV6-5
CDR3 DNA: TGTGCCAGTAGTATTCCCGGGACAGGGGTGGGGGGTGAGCAGTTCTTC; CDR3 protein: CASSIPGTGVGGEQFF; clone size: once; J gene: TRBJ2-1; D gene: TRBD1; V gene: TRBV19
CDR3 DNA: TGTGCCAGCAAGGAAGGGAGATTAAATTCACCCCTCCACTTT; CDR3 protein: CASKEGRLNSPLHF; clone size: .; J gene: TRBJ1-6; D gene: .; V gene: TRBV6-6
CDR3 DNA: TGTGCCAGCAGTTTAGGGCAGTCTAGCACAGATACGCAGTATTTT; CDR3 protein: CASSLGQSSTDTQYF; clone size: .; J gene: TRBJ2-3; D gene: .; V gene: TRBV27
CDR3 DNA: TGTGCCAGCAGCCCCCCGGGGCTAGCGGGGGGTCACTACAATGAGCAGTTCTTC; CDR3 protein: CASSPPGLAGGHYNEQFF; clone size: .; J gene: TRBJ2-1; D gene: TRBD2; V gene: TRBV5-4
CDR3 DNA: TGTGCCAGCATCCGAGGGGGGGCATGGACTGAAGCTTTCTTT; CDR3 protein: CASIRGGAWTEAFF; clone size: .; J gene: TRBJ1-1; D gene: .; V gene: TRBV5-6
CDR3 DNA: TGTGCCAGCACCCGCCCTGGGCCAGGGGGCGTTTATGGCTACACCTTC; CDR3 protein: CASTRPGPGGVYGYTF; clone size: once; J gene: TRBJ1-2; D gene: TRBD1; V gene: TRBV2
CDR3 DNA: TGTGCCAGCAGCTCGGACAGGGGTTTATATGGCTACACCTTC; CDR3 protein: CASSSDRGLYGYTF; clone size: .; J gene: TRBJ1-2; D gene: TRBD1; V gene: TRBV7-2
CDR3 DNA: TGTGCCTCCTCAGGGGGCCATACCCCATCTAACTATGGCTACACCTTC; CDR3 protein: CASSGGHTPSNYGYTF; clone size: .; J gene: TRBJ1-2; D gene: TRBD1; V gene: TRBV30
CDR3 DNA: TGTGCCAGCAGCCAAGAAGGTGACAGGTTCACAGATACGCAGTATTTT; CDR3 protein: CASSQEGDRFTDTQYF; clone size: .; J gene: TRBJ2-3; D gene: .; V gene: TRBV14
CDR3 DNA: TGTGCCAGCAGCTCTCAGCGGGGGGAACAAGAGACCCAGTACTTC; CDR3 protein: CASSSQRGEQETQYF; clone size: .; J gene: TRBJ2-5; D gene: TRBD2; V gene: TRBV5-4
CDR3 DNA: TGTGCCAGCAGCCGTAGCGGGGGGGCTTCCTACGAGCAGTACTTC; CDR3 protein: CASSRSGGASYEQYF; clone size: .; J gene: TRBJ2-7; D gene: TRBD2; V gene: TRBV14
CDR3 DNA: TGTGCCAGCAGTGAACGGGACAGGGCTGACAATGAGCAGTTCTTC; CDR3 protein: CASSERDRADNEQFF; clone size: .; J gene: TRBJ2-1; D gene: TRBD1; V gene: TRBV6-1
CDR3 DNA: TGTGCCATCGGTAGTCGAGCGGGGGGCACGAGCTCCTACAATGAGCAGTTCTTC; CDR3 protein: CAIGSRAGGTSSYNEQFF; clone size: .; J gene: TRBJ2-1; D gene: TRBD2; V gene: TRBV10-3
CDR3 DNA: TGTGCCAGCAGCCGAGGCGGAGAGACCCAGTACTTC; CDR3 protein: CASSRGGETQYF; clone size: few; J gene: TRBJ2-5; D gene: .; V gene: TRBV7-9
CDR3 DNA: TGTGCCAGCAGTCTGGGGACTAGCGGGGGGGCTGGCACAGATACGCAGTATTTT; CDR3 protein: CASSLGTSGGAGTDTQYF; clone size: .; J gene: TRBJ2-3; D gene: TRBD2; V gene: TRBV27